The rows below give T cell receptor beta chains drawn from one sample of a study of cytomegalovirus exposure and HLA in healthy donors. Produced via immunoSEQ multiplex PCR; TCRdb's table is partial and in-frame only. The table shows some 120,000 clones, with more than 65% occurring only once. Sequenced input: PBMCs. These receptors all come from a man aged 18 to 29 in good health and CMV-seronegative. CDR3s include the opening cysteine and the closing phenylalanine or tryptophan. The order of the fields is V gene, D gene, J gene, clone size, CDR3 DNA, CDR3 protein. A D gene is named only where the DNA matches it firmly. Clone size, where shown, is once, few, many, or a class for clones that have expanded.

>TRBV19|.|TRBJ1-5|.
TGTGCCAGTAGTATGCTACAGGGTGGGGTTAGCAATCAGCCCCAGCATTTT
CASSMLQGGVSNQPQHF
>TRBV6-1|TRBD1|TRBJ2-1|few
TGTGCCAGCAGTGAAGCGGACAGGGGGTTTTACAATGAGCAGTTCTTC
CASSEADRGFYNEQFF
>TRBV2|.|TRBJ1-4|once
TGTGCCAGCAGTGACGTTAGGACAGTTAATGAAAAACTGTTTTTT
CASSDVRTVNEKLFF
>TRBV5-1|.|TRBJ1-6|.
TGCGCCAGCGGCTTGGGTTTCAGTTCACCCCTCCACTTT
CASGLGFSSPLHF
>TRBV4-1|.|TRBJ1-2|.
TGCGCCAGCAGCCAACCTACAGACAGGTTCTATGGCTACACCTTC
CASSQPTDRFYGYTF
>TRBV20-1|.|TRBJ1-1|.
TGCAGTGCTGAGGTGGACACTGAAGCTTTCTTT
CSAEVDTEAFF
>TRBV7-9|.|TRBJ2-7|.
TGTGCCAGCAGCTTAGCTGTCGCAGGTGCAAACTTC
CASSLAVAGANF
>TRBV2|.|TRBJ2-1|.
TGTGCCAGCAGTGAAGCCCCCGGGGGATACAATGAGCAGTTCTTC
CASSEAPGGYNEQFF
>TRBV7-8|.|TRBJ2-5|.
TGTGCCAGCAGCCACCTACGAGAGACCCAGTACTTC
CASSHLRETQYF
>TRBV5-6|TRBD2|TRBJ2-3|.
TGTGCCAGCAGCGGGTCTCTAGCGGGGGTCCGCACAGATACGCAGTATTTT
CASSGSLAGVRTDTQYF
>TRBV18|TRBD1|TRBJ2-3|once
TGTGCCAGCTCACCAGGACAGGGTACATCTAGCACAGATACGCAGTATTTT
CASSPGQGTSSTDTQYF
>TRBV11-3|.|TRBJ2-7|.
TGTGCCAGCAGCTTAGGGTTGGGAGGCGAGCAGTACTTC
CASSLGLGGEQYF
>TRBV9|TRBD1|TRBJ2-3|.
TGTGCCAGCAGCGTATTCGGGACAGGGACACAGGATACGCAGTATTTT
CASSVFGTGTQDTQYF
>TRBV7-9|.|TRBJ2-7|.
TGTTCCAGCAGGCCTACTACGGCCTACGAGCAGTACTTC
CSSRPTTAYEQYF
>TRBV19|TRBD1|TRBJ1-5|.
TGTGCCAGTAGTATATTCGTGACAGGGGGCAATCAGCCCCAGCATTTT
CASSIFVTGGNQPQHF
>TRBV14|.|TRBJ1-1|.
TGTGCCAGCAGCCCCAGGATGACTGAAGCTTTCTTT
CASSPRMTEAFF
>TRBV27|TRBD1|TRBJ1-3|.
TGTGCCAGCAGTCCTTTGGGACAGGGGCCAAACACCATATATTTT
CASSPLGQGPNTIYF
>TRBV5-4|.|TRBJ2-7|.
TGTGCCAGCAGCTTGGACAGGAACTACGAGCAGTACTTC
CASSLDRNYEQYF
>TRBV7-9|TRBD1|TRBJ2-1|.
TGTGCCAGCAGCTCCCACCAGGGACAGGACTACAATGAGCAGTTCTTC
CASSSHQGQDYNEQFF
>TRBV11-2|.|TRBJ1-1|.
TGTGCCAGCAGCTTAGGTTTCACAGGGATAACTTTCTTT
CASSLGFTGITFF
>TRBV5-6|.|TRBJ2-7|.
TGTGCCAGCAGTTGGGGCCAGAACTACGAGCAGTACTTC
CASSWGQNYEQYF
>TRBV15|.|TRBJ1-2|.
TGTGCCACCAGCAGCCTCAGGGATAACTATGGCTACACCTTC
CATSSLRDNYGYTF
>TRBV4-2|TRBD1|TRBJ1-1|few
TGTGCCAGCAGCCAAGCGAGGGGACAGGGTTATCGGGAAGGTGAAGCTTTCTTT
CASSQARGQGYREGEAFF